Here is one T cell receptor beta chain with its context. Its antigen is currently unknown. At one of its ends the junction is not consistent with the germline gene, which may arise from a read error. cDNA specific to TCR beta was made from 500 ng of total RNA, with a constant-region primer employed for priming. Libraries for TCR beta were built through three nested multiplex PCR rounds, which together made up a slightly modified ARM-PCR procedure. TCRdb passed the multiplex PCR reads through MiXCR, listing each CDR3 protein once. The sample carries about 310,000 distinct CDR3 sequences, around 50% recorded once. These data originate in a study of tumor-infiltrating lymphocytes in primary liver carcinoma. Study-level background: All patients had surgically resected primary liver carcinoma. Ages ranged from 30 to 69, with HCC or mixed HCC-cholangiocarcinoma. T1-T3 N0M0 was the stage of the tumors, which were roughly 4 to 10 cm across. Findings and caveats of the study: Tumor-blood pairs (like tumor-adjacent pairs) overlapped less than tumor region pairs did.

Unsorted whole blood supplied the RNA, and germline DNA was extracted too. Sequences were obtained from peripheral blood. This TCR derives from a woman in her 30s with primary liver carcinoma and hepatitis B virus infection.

The CDR3 is CVSSLGAGGQYF. The CDR3 nucleotides are TGTGTCAGCAGTTTAGGTGCGGGAGGGCAGTACTTC. This rearrangement joins TRBV12-3 or TRBV12-4 to TRBJ2-7; 8 nucleotides line up with TRBD2. The CDR3 has 12 amino acids.